This TCR beta chain comes out of a study of blood T cell repertoires in COVID-19. Germline V gene lookup returns CDR1 LNHDA and CDR2 SQIVND (reference sequence). V lost 8 bases and J lost 5, with 19 bases in between. The CDR3 spans 14 residues. Per the study methods: Researchers report that nucleated cell counts were estimated from reference gene primer amplification. TCRdb's table, derived via immunoSEQ multiplex PCR, lists solely in-frame clones and lacks some. D and trimming were read from the DNA, whereas the V and J calls and clone size are those reported in that table. The sample holds some 280,000 clones; roughly 90% are singletons and the top ten take just under 0.95%.

Sequencing was performed on peripheral blood. This clonotype was sampled from a woman between 40 and 50 years old who had recovered from COVID-19. The chain carries TRBV19 and TRBJ2-7; a weak D match, TRBD1 (5 bases). The CDR3 nucleotides are TGTGCCAGTTCCGCAGGGCTTACTCCTAACGAGCAGTACTTC. Translated, it gives CASSAGLTPNEQYF.